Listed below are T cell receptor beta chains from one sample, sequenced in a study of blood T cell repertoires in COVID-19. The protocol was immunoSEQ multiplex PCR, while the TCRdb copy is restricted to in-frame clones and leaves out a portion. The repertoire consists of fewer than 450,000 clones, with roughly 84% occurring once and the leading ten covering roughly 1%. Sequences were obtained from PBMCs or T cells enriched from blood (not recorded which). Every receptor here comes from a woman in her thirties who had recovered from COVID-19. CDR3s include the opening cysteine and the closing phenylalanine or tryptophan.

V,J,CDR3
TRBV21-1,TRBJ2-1,CASSRGWDEQFF
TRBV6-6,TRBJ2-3,CASGTGWDTQYF
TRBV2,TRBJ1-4,CASSERGEKLFF
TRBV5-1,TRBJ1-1,CASSLVGWEDRGSTRAEAFF
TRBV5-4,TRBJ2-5,CASSPNLGGKETQYF
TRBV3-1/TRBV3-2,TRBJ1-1,CASSQDGGLEAFF
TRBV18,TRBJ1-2,CASSPMGQGGYGYTF
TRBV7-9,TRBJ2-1,CASSPRDRGNSEQFF
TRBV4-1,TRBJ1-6,CASSQDGQGANSPLHF
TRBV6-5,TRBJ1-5,CASSYSYTGNQPQHF
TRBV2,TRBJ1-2,CASRDTNYGYTF
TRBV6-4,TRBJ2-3,CASSGLAGGTTDTQYF
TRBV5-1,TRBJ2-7,CASSLRTGGHEQYF
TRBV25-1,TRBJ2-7,CASSEWGAWDEQYF
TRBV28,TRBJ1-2,CASSPPSHMSYGYTF
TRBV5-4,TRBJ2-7,CASSEEVGQVSYEQYF
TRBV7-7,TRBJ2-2,CASSAVGGPNTGELFF
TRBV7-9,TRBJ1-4,CASSSLEKLFF
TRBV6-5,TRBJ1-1,CASSRFGNTEAFF
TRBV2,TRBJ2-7,CASHAGATETYEQYF
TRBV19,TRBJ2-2,CASISGGGSGELFF
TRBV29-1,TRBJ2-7,CSVEFRDRAAGEQYF
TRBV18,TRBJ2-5,CASSPGQQETQYF
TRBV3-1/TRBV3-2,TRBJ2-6,CASSQPGSGANVLTF
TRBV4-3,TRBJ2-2,CASSQGGTLNTGELFF
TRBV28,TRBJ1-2,CASSFRGYGYTF
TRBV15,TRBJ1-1,CATSRGGGGTEAFF
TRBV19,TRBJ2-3,CASTGLAGGVTDTQYF
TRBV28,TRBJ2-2,CASSLSTSGGIGELFF
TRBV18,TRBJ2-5,CASSPDRGYQETQYF
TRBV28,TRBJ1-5,CAIALLGGSNQPQHF
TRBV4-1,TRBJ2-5,CASSQGASGGARETQYF
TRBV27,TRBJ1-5,CASSPYRGGQPQHF
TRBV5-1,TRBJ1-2,CASSPHTGGDYGYTF
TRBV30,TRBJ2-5,CAWTGDQETQYF
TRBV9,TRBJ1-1,CASSDGQVRTEAFF
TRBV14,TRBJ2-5,CASTYLRGLVEETQYF
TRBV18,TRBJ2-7,CASSLMDRGLYEQYF
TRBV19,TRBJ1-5,CASRGAGQGNQPQHF
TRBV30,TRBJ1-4,CAWRSSGNEKLFF
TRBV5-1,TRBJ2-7,CASSPGLGNYEQYF
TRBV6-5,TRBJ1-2,CASSYSRQGGGYTF
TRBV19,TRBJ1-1,CASSRDRATEAFF
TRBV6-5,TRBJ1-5,CASSPGGTAMPQHF
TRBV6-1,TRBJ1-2,CASSELQGAVTF
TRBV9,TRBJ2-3,CASSVATGGQGGTDTQYF
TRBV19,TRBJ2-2,CASTGVLHTGELFF
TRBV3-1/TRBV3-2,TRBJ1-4,CASSQTTGARGEKLFF
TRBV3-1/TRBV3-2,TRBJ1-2,CASSPRGRYGYTF
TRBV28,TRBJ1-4,CASRSNEKLFF
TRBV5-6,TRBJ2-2,CASSPGGRSTGELFF
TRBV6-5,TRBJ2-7,CASSSRVAYEQYF